These 30 T cell receptor beta chains were all obtained from the same sample, sequenced in a study of cytomegalovirus exposure and HLA in healthy donors (TCRdb year 2017). The library came from the immunoSEQ multiplex PCR assay. The multiplex PCR relied on a mix of 60 forward primers for TCR Vbeta segments and 13 reverse primers for TCR Jbeta segments. Drawn from immuneACCESS, this table holds only the in-frame rearrangements with V and J called that TCRdb kept. Clones are partly lost; checked studies trace under half to an unresolved V gene and leave the rest unexplained. Within this sample are 130,000 or so clones, with nearly 80% of them counted one time only. The ten largest make up roughly 1.1% of the sample. The sequencing sample was made of PBMCs. These receptors originate from a male donor in good health and CMV-seronegative.

The chain recombines TRBV9 with TRBJ1-4, with D possibly TRBD1 on 6 matching bases. The germline gives CDR1 SGDLS, CDR2 YYNGEE. The CDR3 length is 15 residues. Trimming took off 4 bases at V and 5 bases at J, with 15 bases between the two ends. CDR3 DNA sequence: TGTGCCAGCAGCCTCCGACAGGCCAACAATGAAAAACTGTTTTTT. It yields the protein CASSLRQANNEKLFF.

Points on this clone: This sample also contains other DNA sequences that code for the same CDR3. The chain carries TRBV7-9 and TRBJ2-1; 11 nucleotides match TRBD1. The V segment lost 4 bases and the J segment 7 bases; nucleotides outside the gene matches: 6. The CDR3 consists of 15 residues. Germline lookup yields CDR1 SEHNR and CDR2 FQNEAQ (reference sequence). The CDR3 DNA sequence: TGTGCCAGCAGCTCGGACAGGGGGCGCGGGAATGAGCAGTTCTTC. Amino acids: CASSSDRGRGNEQFF.

This chain links TRBV4-3 with TRBJ1-4; D uncertain. The V and J ends lost 0 bases and 0 bases respectively, with 14 bases between them. The germline V gene has CDR1 LGHNA and CDR2 YSLEER. The CDR3 is made up of 18 amino acids. The CDR3 DNA reads as TGCGCCAGCAGCCAAGATCTGACAATTGCTACAACTAATGAAAAACTGTTTTTT. Its protein product is CASSQDLTIATTNEKLFF.

The rearrangement uses TRBV9 and TRBJ1-2; the D gene is possibly TRBD1 (5 bases). Germline CDR1 reads SGDLS; CDR2 reads YYNGEE. This CDR3 region has 17 residues. V was shortened by 2 bases and J by 1 base, with 18 bases between the two germline ends. CDR3 residues: CASSVSVRQDNNYGYTF. The CDR3 region has the DNA TGTGCCAGCAGCGTTTCAGTTCGCCAGGACAATAACTATGGCTACACCTTC.

The rearrangement links TRBV7-2 to TRBJ2-5; 7 bases line up with TRBD1. V lost 4 bases, J lost 2 bases, and 7 bases stayed unmatched. The CDR3 is 15 amino acids. Germline lookup yields CDR1 SGHTA and CDR2 FQGNSA. DNA of the CDR3: TGTGCCAGCAGCTCGGGGACAGCCCCTCAAGAGACCCAGTACTTC. This encodes CASSSGTAPQETQYF. Drawing the rest from reference TRBV7-2 and TRBJ2-5, the complete variable domain is GAGVSQSPSNKVTEKGKDVELRCDPISGHTALYWYRQSLGQGLEFLIYFQGNSAPDKSGLPSDRFSAERTGGSVSTLTIQRTQQEDSAVYLCASSSGTAPQETQYFGPGTRLLVL.

The sample holds one count of this clone. The chain combines TRBV5-1 with TRBJ1-1; D is perhaps TRBD1 (5 bases). V dropped 5 bases and J dropped 4 bases, with 15 bases sitting between them. The V gene's germline CDR1 is SGHRS and CDR2 YFSETQ. The CDR3 is made up of 14 amino acids. This CDR3 is CASSSGSGGTEAFF. For the CDR3, the DNA is TGCGCCAGCAGTTCCGGGTCGGGGGGCACTGAAGCTTTCTTT.

This rearrangement joins TRBV5-5 to TRBJ2-3, with unresolved D. V was trimmed by 2 bases and J by 2 bases, leaving 9 bases between them. In germline, CDR1 is SGHKS, CDR2 YYEKEE (reference sequence). CDR3 length: 14 residues. CDR3 sequence: CASSFGPFTDTQYF. The CDR3 nucleotides read TGTGCCAGCAGCTTTGGCCCTTTCACAGATACGCAGTATTTT. Full variable domain (rest looked up from reference TRBV5-5 and TRBJ2-3): DAGVTQSPTHLIKTRGQQVTLRCSPISGHKSVSWYQQVLGQGPQFIFQYYEKEERGRGNFPDRFSARQFPNYSSELNVNALLLGDSALYLCASSFGPFTDTQYFGPGTRLTVL.

This chain uses TRBV6-5 with TRBJ1-6, with 7 bases matching TRBD1. CDR1 is MNHEY, CDR2 SVGAGI, per germline. This CDR3 comprises 14 residues. Trimming removed 5 bases from V and 9 bases from J; junction bases left unmatched: 7. CDR3 amino acids: CASSLGRGRSPLHF. CDR3 nucleotides: TGTGCCAGCAGTCTCGGGAGGGGGCGTTCACCCCTCCACTTT.

The chain combines TRBV7-9 with TRBJ1-2; D gene ambiguous. The germline CDR1 and CDR2 sequences are SEHNR and FQNEAQ (reference sequence). Trimming took 0 bases from V and 4 from J, leaving 12 bases between them. This CDR3 spans 15 amino acids. The CDR3 here is CASSLAFSDVYGYTF. Written as DNA, the CDR3 is TGTGCCAGCAGCTTAGCGTTCAGCGATGTCTATGGCTACACCTTC. The whole variable domain, remainder taken from reference TRBV7-9 and TRBJ1-2, is DTGVSQNPRHKITKRGQNVTFRCDPISEHNRLYWYRQTLGQGPEFLTYFQNEAQLEKSRLLSDRFSAERPKGSFSTLEIQRTEQGDSAMYLCASSLAFSDVYGYTFGSGTRLTVV.

The chain links TRBV5-4 to TRBJ2-5; 8 bases match TRBD2. Germline V gives CDR1 SGHNT, CDR2 YYREEE (reference sequence). This CDR3 contains 17 residues. V lost 1 base and J lost 5; bases outside the gene matches: 13. The CDR3 spells CASSLPFLGGGVETQYF. CDR3 nucleotide sequence: TGTGCCAGCAGCTTGCCCTTTCTCGGGGGGGGCGTGGAGACCCAGTACTTC.

This rearrangement joins TRBV7-8 to TRBJ2-7, with 9 bases lining up with TRBD1. The V gene end was trimmed by 4 bases and the J gene end by 3 bases; junction bases not matched to a gene: 4. Germline V CDR1 and CDR2: SGHVS, FQNEAQ. This CDR3 contains 14 residues. The CDR3 reads CASSWGQGIYEQYF. In nucleotides, the CDR3 is TGTGCCAGCAGCTGGGGACAGGGCATCTACGAGCAGTACTTC.

The chain links TRBV5-4 to TRBJ2-5; 11 bases align to TRBD2. The J call is uncertain, as TRBJ2-7 better fits the DNA end. Germline CDR1 and CDR2: SGHNT and YYREEE (reference sequence). The CDR3 has 16 residues. The CDR3 reads CASSLASSGGEYEQYF. CDR3 bases: TGTGCCAGCAGCTTGGCAAGTAGCGGGGGGGAGTACGAGCAGTACTTC.

The chain links TRBV9 to TRBJ2-7; TRBD1 agrees at 9 bases. CDR1 is SGDLS and CDR2 is YYNGEE in the germline V gene. This CDR3 is 17 amino acids long. The V and J ends lost 4 bases and 4 bases, in that order; junction bases with no gene match: 15. The DNA for the CDR3 is TGTGCCAGCAGCCCCCGGACAGGGGACGGTCGCCTTTACGAGCAGTACTTC. Amino acids: CASSPRTGDGRLYEQYF.

The chain has TRBV7-2 and TRBJ2-1, with 12 nucleotides matching TRBD1. Germline trimming cut 5 bases from V and 9 bases from J; bases unmatched to any gene: 8. Germline-derived CDR1 and CDR2 are SGHTA and FQGNSA. The CDR3 totals 15 residues. This chain's CDR3 is CASSTGQGAMGEQFF. As DNA, the CDR3 is TGTGCCAGCAGCACGGGACAGGGGGCGATGGGTGAGCAGTTCTTC.

The V gene is TRBV6-5, the J gene TRBJ1-4; D gene ambiguous. V gave up 8 bases and J gave up 10 bases, with 14 bases separating them. CDR1 is MNHEY, CDR2 SVGAGI, per germline. The length of the CDR3 is 12 residues. The CDR3, as DNA: TGTGCCAGCGGCGGGGATGGGGTAAAACTGTTTTTT. Translated, it gives CASGGDGVKLFF.

V and J are TRBV15 and TRBJ1-5; 8 bases map to TRBD1. Germline CDR1 is LNHNV and CDR2 is YYDKDF (reference sequence). This CDR3 is built from 13 residues. Trimming took 2 bases from V and 8 from J; bases not matched to a gene: 2. CDR3 nucleotides: TGTGCCACCAGCAGACAGGGGGCTGAGCCCCAGCATTTT. Protein: CATSRQGAEPQHF.

This rearrangement joins TRBV29-1 to TRBJ1-4; D remains ambiguous. Trimming removed 0 bases at V and 0 bases at J, with 8 bases between. Germline-derived CDR1 and CDR2 are SQVTM and ANQGSEA. The CDR3 spans 15 residues. The CDR3 loop reads CSVEDGVATNEKLFF. CDR3 nucleotides: TGCAGCGTTGAAGACGGGGTTGCAACTAATGAAAAACTGTTTTTT.

A single count supports this clone. An end of the junction does not agree with germline; a read error may underlie this. This rearrangement joins TRBV7-9 to TRBJ2-3, with a weak D call TRBD2 (7 bases). This CDR3 has 14 residues. Germline lookup yields CDR1 SEHNR and CDR2 FQNEAQ (reference sequence). The CDR3 here is CASSLGGGADTQYF. In DNA, the CDR3 is TGTGCCAGCAGCTTAGGCGGGGGCGCAGACACGCAGTATTTT.

The chain carries TRBV27 and TRBJ2-7, with 7 bases aligning to TRBD1. The CDR3 is made up of 15 amino acids. Germline trimming cut 1 base from V and 0 bases from J; bases unmatched to any gene: 3. Germline lookup yields CDR1 MNHEY and CDR2 SMNVEV (reference sequence). CDR3 DNA sequence: TGTGCCAGCAGTTTATTAAGGGGGCACTCCTACGAGCAGTACTTC. Encoded protein: CASSLLRGHSYEQYF.

The J gene is TRBJ2-1, the V gene TRBV29-1; possible D gene TRBD1, 5 bases. Trimming shortened V by 0 bases and J by 2 bases, and 14 bases separated the two germline ends. There are 16 residues in the CDR3. From germline, CDR1 is SQVTM and CDR2 ANQGSEA. The CDR3 DNA is TGCAGCGTTGAAGATAGAGGCAGGGTTGCCTACAATGAGCAGTTCTTC. Its protein is CSVEDRGRVAYNEQFF.

The chain has TRBV5-1 and TRBJ2-2; possibly TRBD2 for D (6 bases). This CDR3 is 16 amino acids long. Trimming took 0 bases from V and 4 from J, leaving 13 bases between them. Germline-derived CDR1 and CDR2 are SGHRS and YFSETQ. This chain's CDR3 is CASSLATGGLTGELFF. CDR3 coding DNA: TGCGCCAGCAGCTTGGCTACTGGGGGACTCACCGGGGAGCTGTTTTTT.

Here the CDR3 DNA reads TGTGCCAGCAGCTCAGGACAGGGGATCAATGAGCAGTTCTTC. Protein sequence: CASSSGQGINEQFF. The chain links TRBV7-3 to TRBJ2-1, with TRBD1 identical over 9 bases. Germline values: CDR1 SGHTA, CDR2 FQGTGA. The J segment lost 6 bases and the V segment lost 4 bases, leaving 4 bases of the junction unmatched. This CDR3 has 14 residues.

V and J are TRBV7-2 and TRBJ2-1, with 10 bases that match TRBD2. This CDR3 contains 17 residues. The J segment lost 4 bases and the V segment lost 2 bases, leaving 8 bases of the junction unmatched. Germline assignment: CDR1 SGHTA and CDR2 FQGNSA. CDR3: CASSLNPSGGHYNEQFF. In DNA, the CDR3 is TGTGCCAGCAGCTTAAATCCTAGCGGGGGCCATTACAATGAGCAGTTCTTC.

There are a few counts of this clone. The genes are TRBV6-5 and TRBJ2-1, with D maybe TRBD1 (6 bases). Trimming stripped 2 bases from V and 7 bases from J, with 6 bases between. The CDR3 length is 12 residues. The V gene's germline CDR1 is MNHEY and CDR2 SVGAGI. This CDR3 reads CASSYQGNEQFF. The DNA of the CDR3 is TGTGCCAGCAGTTACCAGGGGAATGAGCAGTTCTTC.

This clone turned up a few times. The chain joins TRBV29-1 to TRBJ2-1; tentatively, D is TRBD2 (6 bases). Trimming cost V 2 bases and J 1 base, with 18 bases left between them. The CDR3 is 17 amino acids. CDR1 and CDR2 (germline): SQVTM, ANQGSEA. The chain's CDR3 is CSVEIWLRGRSYNEQFF. CDR3 in DNA: TGCAGCGTTGAAATCTGGCTGAGAGGGAGGTCCTACAATGAGCAGTTCTTC.

This chain uses TRBV11-3 with TRBJ2-1; D remains ambiguous. Trimming shortened V by 6 bases and J by 10 bases, and 10 bases separated the two germline ends. Germline-derived CDR1 and CDR2 are SGHNT and YENEEA. The CDR3 is 11 amino acids. This chain's CDR3 is CASSYGPEQFF. The CDR3 DNA follows: TGTGCCAGCAGTTATGGGCCCGAGCAGTTCTTC.

The chain has TRBV5-1 and TRBJ2-7; 9 positions match TRBD1. Germline assignment: CDR1 SGHRS and CDR2 YFSETQ. V gave up 0 bases and J gave up 3 bases; unmatched junction bases: 4. This CDR3 has 15 residues. The CDR3 reads CASSLVGTGNYEQYF. The CDR3 DNA sequence: TGCGCCAGCAGCTTGGTGGGGACAGGGAACTACGAGCAGTACTTC.

The chain uses TRBV7-9 and TRBJ2-1, with 8 bases lining up with TRBD2. Germline values: CDR1 SEHNR, CDR2 FQNEAQ (reference sequence). The junction had 10 bases not matched to a gene; V was cut back by 4 bases and J by 5 bases. The CDR3 contains 16 residues. This CDR3 is CASSSSRGGLDNEQFF. CDR3 DNA sequence: TGTGCCAGCAGCTCTTCCCGGGGGGGCCTGGACAATGAGCAGTTCTTC.

The V and J genes are TRBV11-2 and TRBJ1-1; tentatively, D is TRBD1 (6 bases). This CDR3 is built from 15 residues. V was pared by 5 bases and J by 5 bases, with 18 bases between. Germline V gene lookup returns CDR1 SGHAT and CDR2 FQNNGV. CDR3 sequence reads: CASSPGGQGWTEAFF. For the CDR3, the DNA is TGTGCCAGCAGCCCCGGCGGCCAGGGGTGGACTGAAGCTTTCTTT.

The chain links TRBV7-3 to TRBJ2-3, with 8 bases lining up with TRBD2. Germline loops: CDR1 SGHTA, CDR2 FQGTGA. The CDR3 extends over 14 amino acids. V was pared by 3 bases and J by 5 bases, with 4 bases of the junction left unmatched. The DNA for the CDR3 is TGTGCCAGCAGCTTCGCGGGGGGCGGAGATACGCAGTATTTT. This gives the protein CASSFAGGGDTQYF.